A selection of T cell receptor beta chains follows, all from one sample in a study of shared clonotypes between healthy human individuals. Generated by immunoSEQ multiplex PCR, the TCRdb table keeps only in-frame clones and is missing some. Counted here are millions of clones, about 95% occurring once; the ten biggest clones make up around 1.1%. The sequencing sample was made of naive CD8+ T cells sorted from blood. The receptors here all came from a man aged 18 to 30 in good health. Both conserved end residues are part of each CDR3. Fields, in order: D gene, clone size, J gene, V gene, CDR3 DNA, CDR3 protein. A D gene is named only where the DNA matches it firmly. For some rows the clone size is stated as once, few or many, or as a class when expanded; others skip it.

>-|-|TRBJ2-2|TRBV18
TGTGCCAGCTCACCACCGAGGGTGCGCACCGGGGAGCTGTTTTTT
CASSPPRVRTGELFF
>-|-|TRBJ2-2|TRBV4-1
TGCGCCAGCAGCCAAGAGCGAGAGGGCACCGGGGAGCTGTTTTTT
CASSQEREGTGELFF
>-|-|TRBJ1-1|TRBV6-4
TGTGCCAGCATCGGGCAGATACTCCTAATGAACACTGAAGCTTTCTTT
CASIGQILLMNTEAFF
>TRBD1|-|TRBJ1-5|TRBV28
TGTGCCAGCAGGAGGGGGCTAGGGCAGCCCCAGCATTTT
CASRRGLGQPQHF
>-|-|TRBJ2-7|TRBV9
TGTGCCAGCAGCGTAGCGGGGACGGCGAGCTCCTACGAGCAGTACTTC
CASSVAGTASSYEQYF
>TRBD1|-|TRBJ1-1|TRBV7-2
TGTGCCAGCAGCTTTGGACAGGAAGACACTGAAGCTTTCTTT
CASSFGQEDTEAFF
>-|-|TRBJ2-1|TRBV9
TGTGCCAGCAGCGTAGATTTAGCGAATGAGCAGTTCTTC
CASSVDLANEQFF
>-|-|TRBJ1-6|TRBV4-1
TGCGCCAGCAGCCAAAACCGAGCGCCGAATTCACCCCTCCACTTT
CASSQNRAPNSPLHF
>TRBD1|-|TRBJ1-5|TRBV6-5
TGTGCCAGCAGGACTTCGGGACAGCACAATCAGCCCCAGCATTTT
CASRTSGQHNQPQHF
>-|-|TRBJ1-1|TRBV15
TGTGCCACCAGCGGTCTAGAGGGGGACACTGAAGCTTTCTTT
CATSGLEGDTEAFF
>-|-|TRBJ1-1|TRBV10-2
TGCGCCAGCAGTCCCGGGACACTTTTGAACACTGAAGCTTTCTTT
CASSPGTLLNTEAFF
>-|-|TRBJ2-7|TRBV27
TGTGCCAGCGGGGTGAGCTCCTACGAGCAGTACTTC
CASGVSSYEQYF
>TRBD1|-|TRBJ1-1|TRBV2
TGTGCCAGCAGGAACAGGGGGGTGAACACTGAAGCTTTCTTT
CASRNRGVNTEAFF
>-|-|TRBJ2-7|TRBV27
TGTGCCAGCAGTCTAGAGGCCACCTACGAGCAGTACTTC
CASSLEATYEQYF
>TRBD1|-|TRBJ2-3|TRBV9
TGTGCCAGCAGCGCAAGAACAGGGGGATCCACAGATACGCAGTATTTT
CASSARTGGSTDTQYF
>-|once|TRBJ2-2|TRBV7-8
TGTGCCAGTTGGCCCCGATCCTTTCAAACCGGGGAGCTGTTTTTT
CASWPRSFQTGELFF
>-|-|TRBJ1-1|TRBV5-1
TGCGCCAGCAGCTTGGGAGTGGCATTAAACACTGAAGCTTTCTTT
CASSLGVALNTEAFF
>-|-|TRBJ2-2|TRBV28
TGTGCCAGCAGTTTAGCGGGGACCAACACCGGGGAGCTGTTTTTT
CASSLAGTNTGELFF
>-|-|TRBJ2-7|TRBV11-3
TGTGCCAGCAGCGAAGGGGTGGGCTACGAGCAGTACTTC
CASSEGVGYEQYF